This TCR beta chain was obtained from a study of blood T cell repertoires in COVID-19. Looking at the study overall: Sources were T cells, B-cell-depleted T cells, or PBMCs; the material itself was cDNA or gDNA.

Trimming cost V 0 bases and J 5 bases, with 17 bases left between them. Germline assignment: CDR1 SGDLS and CDR2 YYNGEE. The CDR3 spans 16 residues. Donors were grouped by their self-reported clinical history. In the original workflow: Estimation of nucleated cell counts relied on the amplification of reference gene primers. The repertoire was sequenced with immunoSEQ multiplex PCR; TCRdb's copy has only in-frame clones and lacks some. The V and J calls and clone size were taken over from that table, and D and trimming were inferred from the DNA. There are 340,000 or so clones in the sample; approximately 86% occur only once, and 3.5% to 4.5% lies in the top ten.

Sequenced sample: PBMCs or T cells enriched from blood (not recorded which). This TCR derives from a middle-aged woman with acute COVID-19. J is TRBJ2-5 and V is TRBV9; possible D gene TRBD2, 7 bases. For the CDR3, the DNA is TGTGCCAGCAGCGTAGATGCTTTCGGGGGGCTGGAGACCCAGTACTTC. Its translation is CASSVDAFGGLETQYF.